Below, 17 T cell receptor beta chains from the same sample are listed, as sequenced in a study of blood T cell repertoires in COVID-19. The table came from immunoSEQ multiplex PCR; TCRdb's copy has only in-frame clones and leaves some out. This table has roughly 260,000 clones, around 90% appearing once. Sequencing was carried out using peripheral blood. The receptors were gathered from a woman aged 45-65 years who had recovered from COVID-19.

V and J are TRBV7-9 and TRBJ1-2; D possibly corresponds to TRBD1 (5 bases). V was clipped by 5 bases and J by 1 base, with 14 bases between them. CDR3 length: 15 residues. Per germline, CDR1 SEHNR and CDR2 FQNEAQ (reference sequence). The CDR3 is CASSLDSAYNYGYTF. CDR3 nucleotide sequence: TGTGCCAGCAGCCTCGACAGCGCCTATAACTATGGCTACACCTTC.

The chain recombines TRBV28 with TRBJ2-5; the D gene is possibly TRBD1 (7 bases). V lost 7 bases and J 5 bases, leaving 20 bases between the germline ends. The germline V gene has CDR1 MDHEN and CDR2 SYDVKM. The CDR3 spans 15 residues. The CDR3 is CASMASRGARETQYF. The CDR3 DNA reads TGTGCCAGCATGGCGAGCAGGGGGGCTAGGGAGACCCAGTACTTC.

This chain connects TRBV9 to TRBJ1-4, with 7 bases fitting TRBD1. The germline V gene encodes CDR1 SGDLS and CDR2 YYNGEE. The CDR3 consists of 14 residues. The junction had 2 bases not matched to a gene; V was cut back by 3 bases and J by 3 bases. The CDR3 DNA is TGTGCCAGCAGCGCTCAGGGGGCTAATGAAAAACTGTTTTTT. Protein sequence: CASSAQGANEKLFF.

The J gene is TRBJ1-4, the V gene TRBV28; D is ambiguous. V lost 7 bases, J lost 10 bases, and 25 bases lay in between. The CDR3 runs 16 residues. Germline-derived CDR1 and CDR2 are MDHEN and SYDVKM. CDR3 region: CASIPTSWSSAGKLFF. Written as DNA, the CDR3 is TGTGCCAGCATTCCAACGTCCTGGTCCTCAGCGGGAAAACTGTTTTTT.

V is TRBV19 and J is TRBJ2-3; TRBD2 matches at 8 bases. The CDR3 spans 15 residues. In germline, CDR1 is LNHDA, CDR2 SQIVND (reference sequence). V shed 6 bases and J 4 bases; nucleotides not matched to a gene: 9. The CDR3 region is CASRKPGTRPDTQYF. CDR3 DNA: TGTGCCAGTAGAAAACCCGGGACTAGACCAGATACGCAGTATTTT. Drawing the rest from reference TRBV19 and TRBJ2-3, the complete variable domain is DGGITQSPKYLFRKEGQNVTLSCEQNLNHDAMYWYRQDPGQGLRLIYYSQIVNDFQKGDIAEGYSVSREKKESFPLTVTSAQKNPTAFYLCASRKPGTRPDTQYFGPGTRLTVL.

V usage is TRBV11-2 and J usage is TRBJ2-1; 11 bases are shared with TRBD2. The germline CDR1 and CDR2 sequences are SGHAT and FQNNGV. This CDR3 contains 16 residues. The ends lost 6 bases at V and 6 bases at J; junction bases unmatched: 10. As DNA, the CDR3 is TGTGCCAGCAGACGACCGGGACTAGCGGTCGTCAATGAGCAGTTCTTC. It encodes CASRRPGLAVVNEQFF.

The chain links TRBV7-9 to TRBJ2-2; D might be TRBD2 (6 bases). CDR1 SEHNR and CDR2 FQNEAQ come from the germline V gene (reference sequence). The V gene lost 10 bases and the J gene lost 4 bases, with 28 bases spanning the gap. The CDR3 length is 18 residues. The CDR3 region has the DNA TGTGCCACCACCCCAGGGAGCCTGGGGAGGTTGGTCACCGGGGAGCTGTTTTTT. It is translated as CATTPGSLGRLVTGELFF.

The V and J genes are TRBV7-2 and TRBJ2-5; 9 bases are shared with TRBD2. This CDR3 is 16 amino acids long. Germline V gives CDR1 SGHTA, CDR2 FQGNSA. After removal of 4 bases from V and 3 bases from J, the junction contained 9 bases not matched to a gene. The CDR3 region has the DNA TGTGCCAGCAGCTCATATCAGGGACTAGCCGAAGAGACCCAGTACTTC. Amino acids: CASSSYQGLAEETQYF.

The chain couples TRBV7-9 to TRBJ2-2; D is ambiguous. The CDR3 sequence is 12 residues long. The ends were cut back, 3 bases at V and 6 bases at J, with 5 bases in the middle. Germline loops: CDR1 SEHNR, CDR2 FQNEAQ (reference sequence). The CDR3 coding sequence is TGTGCCAGCAGCTTCGGGTCCGGGGAGCTGTTTTTT. Translated: CASSFGSGELFF.

V is TRBV15 and J is TRBJ2-7; D is possibly TRBD2 (5 bases). The CDR3 has 14 residues. Germline CDR1 reads LNHNV; CDR2 reads YYDKDF (reference sequence). V dropped 0 bases and J dropped 3 bases, with 9 bases sitting between them. The DNA for the CDR3 is TGTGCCACCAGCAGAGATTTACTAGGCTACGAGCAGTACTTC. Translation: CATSRDLLGYEQYF.

This clone is a singleton in its sample. The CDR3 spells CSASPVNRDSYNSPLHF. The CDR3 DNA is TGCAGTGCTAGTCCCGTTAACCGGGACAGCTATAATTCACCCCTCCACTTT. The chain couples TRBV20-1 to TRBJ1-6; TRBD1 aligns across 7 bases. V trimming: 3 bases; J trimming: 3 bases; junction bases outside the gene matches: 11. The CDR3 has 17 residues. The germline V gene encodes CDR1 DFQATT and CDR2 SNEGSKA (reference sequence).

Worth noting for this clone: A read error may account for a junction end that differs from germline. J is TRBJ1-6 and V is TRBV7-7, with a possible D match to TRBD1 (6 bases). The CDR3 sequence is 14 residues long. Germline V gene lookup returns CDR1 SSHAT and CDR2 FNYEAQ (reference sequence). The CDR3 DNA reads TGTGCTAGCAGCCGAAGACAGGAAAATTCACCCCTCCACTTT. It encodes CASSRRQENSPLHF.

The chain carries TRBV24-1 and TRBJ2-1, with TRBD2 matching 13 bases. V lost 4 bases and J lost 8; bases outside the gene matches: 4. CDR3 size: 15 residues. In germline, CDR1 is KGHDR, CDR2 SFDVKD. The DNA for the CDR3 is TGTGCCACCAGTGACCCCGGACTAGCGGGAGATGAGCAGTTCTTC. It codes for CATSDPGLAGDEQFF.

This chain uses TRBV7-6 with TRBJ2-2; possibly TRBD2 for D (6 bases). The CDR3 contains 18 residues. The V end lost 3 bases, the J end lost 0 bases, and 17 bases lay between the germline ends. The germline CDR1 and CDR2 sequences are SGHVS and FNYEAQ. CDR3 sequence reads: CASSFRGSGRPNTGELFF. The CDR3 nucleotides are TGTGCCAGCAGCTTCCGCGGTAGCGGCCGACCGAACACCGGGGAGCTGTTTTTT.

The chain joins TRBV25-1 to TRBJ1-1; 9 bases agree with TRBD1. The germline V gene has CDR1 MGHDK and CDR2 SYGVNS. V lost 1 base to trimming and J lost 2 bases; unmatched junction nucleotides: 5. The CDR3 consists of 16 residues. As DNA, the CDR3 is TGTGCCAGCAGTGAATTAGGGACAGGGATTAACACTGAAGCTTTCTTT. As protein: CASSELGTGINTEAFF.

This clone has just one count. This rearrangement joins TRBV9 to TRBJ1-2; D perhaps matches TRBD1 (6 bases). This CDR3 is built from 12 residues. Germline CDR1 and CDR2: SGDLS and YYNGEE. Trimming removed 1 base from V and 8 bases from J, with 9 bases in between. As DNA, the CDR3 is TGTGCCAGCAGCGTATCAGGGGAAGGCTACACCTTC. Amino acid sequence: CASSVSGEGYTF.

In the case of this clone: Other DNA sequences in the same sample also yield this CDR3. This sequence joins TRBV7-3 and TRBJ2-5, with 7 bases that match TRBD2. Germline loops: CDR1 SGHTA, CDR2 FQGTGA. The CDR3 runs 14 residues. V trimming: 3 bases; J trimming: 1 base; junction bases outside the gene matches: 2. CDR3 DNA: TGTGCCAGCAGCTTGGGCGGGAGCCAAGAGACCCAGTACTTC. Residues: CASSLGGSQETQYF.